A single sample gave rise to the 24 T cell receptor beta chains below, sequenced in a study of T cells expressing NK-cell markers. TCRdb reanalyzed the 5' RACE reads and collapses them to one entry per CDR3 protein, without DNA. Across a few hundred thousand distinct CDR3 sequences, the top ten clones capture around 5.3% of the sample. Sequencing input: blood T cells: a sorted CD56 or NKG2C T cell subset, CD4+ or CD8+ T cells, or bulk PBMC T cells (not recorded which). The receptors come from a man aged 18 to 69 in good health.

The chain carries TRBV4-2 and TRBJ2-3; the D call of TRBD1 rests on TCRdb alone, since no DNA is present to check it. Germline CDR1 is LGHNA and CDR2 is YNFKEQ. This CDR3 contains 12 residues. The CDR3 region is CASSRRQGTQYF.

V is TRBV11-3 and J is TRBJ2-7; TCRdb's D call, TRBD1, is unchecked because there is no DNA. This CDR3 comprises 14 residues. The germline CDR1 and CDR2 sequences are SGHNT and YENEEA. This CDR3 is CASSSPDWGYEQYF.

The chain links TRBV12-3 or TRBV12-4 to TRBJ1-2. The CDR3 covers 13 residues. CDR3 sequence reads: CASSPSSGGGYTF.

J is TRBJ1-5 and V is TRBV27. The CDR3 spans 16 residues. The germline gives CDR1 MNHEY, CDR2 SMNVEV (reference sequence). The CDR3 loop reads CASSSLARGLDQPQHF.

The chain combines TRBV25-1 with TRBJ1-6; there is no DNA to check the TCRdb D call of TRBD1. The CDR3 consists of 14 residues. Germline CDR1 reads MGHDK; CDR2 reads SYGVNS. CDR3 amino acids: CASSPGEKISPLHF.

The chain has TRBV2 and TRBJ1-1. The CDR3 sequence is 12 residues long. Germline CDR1 SNHLY, CDR2 FYNNEI. CDR3 residues: CASSPWGTEAFF.

The rearrangement links TRBV2 to TRBJ1-5; checking the TCRdb D call of TRBD1 is not possible without DNA. Germline V CDR1 and CDR2: SNHLY, FYNNEI. There are 16 residues in the CDR3. The CDR3 sequence: CASRRDDRGSNQPQHF.

This sequence joins TRBV2 and TRBJ2-3; the TRBD1 assignment by TCRdb is unverifiable without DNA. The CDR3 covers 12 residues. CDR1 is SNHLY and CDR2 is FYNNEI in the germline V gene. The CDR3 loop is CASSLDSHTQYF.

The gene calls are TRBV4-2 and TRBJ2-1. The CDR3 covers 11 residues. The germline CDR1 and CDR2 sequences are LGHNA and YNFKEQ. CDR3 amino acids: CASSRADEQFF.

This chain uses TRBV27 with TRBJ2-3; there is no DNA to check the TCRdb D call of TRBD1. Germline CDR1 and CDR2: MNHEY and SMNVEV (reference sequence). The CDR3 spans 14 residues. CDR3: CASNPGGFTDTQYF.

The V call is TRBV20-1, the J call TRBJ1-4; no DNA is available, so the TRBD1 call from TCRdb remains unchecked. Per germline, CDR1 DFQATT and CDR2 SNEGSKA (reference sequence). The CDR3 has 14 residues. CDR3 sequence reads: CSARQGATNEKLFF.

The chain carries TRBV28 and TRBJ2-7; the D call from TCRdb, TRBD2, cannot be confirmed without DNA. CDR1 is MDHEN, CDR2 SYDVKM, per germline. This CDR3 spans 16 amino acids. The CDR3 is CASSYSPAGGFYEQYF.

The chain uses TRBV7-9 and TRBJ1-2. This CDR3 spans 15 amino acids. Germline V gives CDR1 SEHNR, CDR2 FQNEAQ (reference sequence). CDR3 protein: CASSLVVGGNYGYTF. Full variable domain (missing parts from reference TRBV7-9 and TRBJ1-2): DTGVSQNPRHKITKRGQNVTFRCDPISEHNRLYWYRQTLGQGPEFLTYFQNEAQLEKSRLLSDRFSAERPKGSFSTLEIQRTEQGDSAMYLCASSLVVGGNYGYTFGSGTRLTVV.

The chain couples TRBV12-3 or TRBV12-4 to TRBJ2-7; the D gene TCRdb calls, TRBD1, cannot be checked with no DNA. The CDR3 totals 17 residues. The CDR3 loop reads CASSSGTSNRSSYEQYF.

The rearrangement links TRBV6-1 to TRBJ1-4. There are 14 residues in the CDR3. Per germline, CDR1 MNHNS and CDR2 SASEGT. CDR3 loop: CASKGGTANEKLFF.

V gene TRBV6-1 combines with J gene TRBJ2-2; absent DNA, TCRdb's TRBD1 call cannot be checked. The CDR3 covers 14 residues. CDR1 and CDR2 from the germline V gene are MNHNS and SASEGT. CDR3 protein: CASRGTRRVGELFF.

This chain joins TRBV5-1 and TRBJ2-5. CDR3 length equals 16 residues. Germline V gene lookup returns CDR1 SGHRS and CDR2 YFSETQ. The chain's CDR3 is CASSLTQVLPQETQYF.

V gene TRBV11-2 combines with J gene TRBJ2-3; as DNA is missing, the TRBD2 call by TCRdb cannot be tested. The CDR3 is 17 residues long. Looked up from germline, CDR1 is SGHAT and CDR2 is FQNNGV. The CDR3 here is CASSRQGGGGAVDTQYF.

The rearrangement joins TRBV24-1 to TRBJ2-2; the TRBD2 assignment by TCRdb is unverifiable without DNA. Germline CDR1 and CDR2: KGHDR and SFDVKD. The CDR3 is 18 amino acids. The CDR3 spells CATSDHLNRPWRTGELFF.

This chain joins TRBV29-1 and TRBJ2-3; TCRdb selects TRBD1, and the lack of DNA leaves this call unchecked. The germline V gene encodes CDR1 SQVTM and CDR2 ANQGSEA. The CDR3 consists of 16 residues. CDR3 in amino acids: CSVEDPDRGSIDTQYF.

V usage is TRBV29-1 and J usage is TRBJ1-1; lacking DNA, the TRBD1 call made by TCRdb goes unchecked. The CDR3 extends over 15 amino acids. Looked up from germline, CDR1 is SQVTM and CDR2 is ANQGSEA. The CDR3 sequence is CSVFNQGVMNTEAFF.

The chain combines TRBV27 with TRBJ2-3. The CDR3 extends over 17 amino acids. Germline V CDR1 and CDR2: MNHEY, SMNVEV (reference sequence). This CDR3 is CASSHSANLIYTDTQYF.

The V and J genes are TRBV27 and TRBJ2-2; TCRdb lists TRBD2, though no DNA is available to test this call. Germline V lookup: CDR1 MNHEY, CDR2 SMNVEV (reference sequence). The CDR3 has 16 residues. CDR3 loop: CASSLLAGAATGELFF.

This chain connects TRBV6-5 to TRBJ1-1. Germline CDR1 reads MNHEY; CDR2 reads SVGAGI. CDR3 length equals 13 residues. The chain's CDR3 is CASSYRTGGGAFF.